This T cell receptor beta chain was retrieved from a study of T cells after yellow fever vaccination. This clonotype occurred a few times. Germline V CDR1 and CDR2: DFQATT, SNEGSKA (reference sequence). This CDR3 region has 14 residues. Trimming left V 5 bases short and J 3 bases short, with 14 bases between. TCRdb independently ran MiXCR on the 5' RACE reads; one entry per CDR3 protein. The table lists some 600,000 distinct CDR3 sequences, more than 9% of them singletons. This receptor was obtained from a young man who received the YFV17D yellow fever vaccine. V is TRBV20-1 and J is TRBJ2-1; D may be TRBD2 (6 bases). The input for sequencing was PBMCs, taken on the day of the yellow fever booster vaccination. The CDR3 loop reads CSAQKGLDYNEQFF. Here the CDR3 DNA reads TGCAGTGCTCAAAAGGGACTTGACTACAATGAGCAGTTCTTC.